Sequencing of this TCR beta chain was carried out in a study of T cells after yellow fever vaccination. In TCRdb, the 5' RACE reads were re-called with MiXCR into one record per CDR3 protein. The repertoire holds 95,000 to 150,000 distinct CDR3 sequences, with around 7.4% as singletons. Germline CDR1 reads MNHEY; CDR2 reads SVGAGI. The CDR3 is made up of 16 amino acids. Trimming removed 6 bases at V and 2 bases at J, with 17 bases between. This clonotype was observed at least ten times. This clonotype was sampled from a man aged 18 to 30 who received the YFV17D yellow fever vaccine. The sequenced sample was CD4+ T cells sorted from PBMCs, obtained roughly 10 days after the first yellow fever vaccination. The chain has TRBV6-5 and TRBJ1-5; perhaps TRBD1 as D (5 bases). The DNA for the CDR3 is TGTGCCAGCAGGCGAATGGCAGGGTCGGGCAATCAGCCCCAGCATTTT. It is translated as CASRRMAGSGNQPQHF.